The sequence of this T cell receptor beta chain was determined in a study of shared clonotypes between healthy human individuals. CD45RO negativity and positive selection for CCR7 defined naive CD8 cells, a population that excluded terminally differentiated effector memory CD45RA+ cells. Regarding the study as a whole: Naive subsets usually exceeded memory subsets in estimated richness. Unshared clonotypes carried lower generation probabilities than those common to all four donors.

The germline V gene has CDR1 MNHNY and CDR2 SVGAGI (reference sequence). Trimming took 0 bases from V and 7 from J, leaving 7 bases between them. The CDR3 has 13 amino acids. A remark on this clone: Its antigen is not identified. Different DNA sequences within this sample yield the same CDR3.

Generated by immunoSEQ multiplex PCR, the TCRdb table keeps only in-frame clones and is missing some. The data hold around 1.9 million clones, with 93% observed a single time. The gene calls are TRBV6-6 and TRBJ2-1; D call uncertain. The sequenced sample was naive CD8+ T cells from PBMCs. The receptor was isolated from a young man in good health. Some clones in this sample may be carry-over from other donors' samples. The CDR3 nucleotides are TGTGCCAGCAGTTACTCCCCCGGAAATGAGCAGTTCTTC. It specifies CASSYSPGNEQFF.